These 15 T cell receptor beta chains came from one sample sequenced in a study of beta chain features in type 1 diabetes. Overall study results and limits: In all four CD4+ subsets, TCRB CDR3 length was significantly, moderately reduced in type 1 diabetes.

For these TCRs, the target antigens are not known. Reverse transcription of all isolated RNA meant that expressed TCRB transcripts were sequenced. Sequencing used immunoSEQ multiplex PCR; TCRdb keeps in-frame clones, though not all of them. This table holds 250,000 to 350,000 clones, approximately 15% found once. Material: naive CD4+ T cells from blood. These receptors all stem from a man younger than 35 with type 1 diabetes.

The table lists this clone with many counts. This CDR3 is CASSQDPLDYYEQYF. In DNA, the CDR3 is TGCGCCAGCAGCCAAGATCCCCTGGACTACTACGAGCAGTACTTC. The chain employs TRBV4-3 and TRBJ2-7, with D tentatively TRBD2 (6 bases). Germline V gives CDR1 LGHNA, CDR2 YSLEER. CDR3 length equals 15 residues. V was pared by 0 bases and J by 3 bases, with 12 bases between.

In its sample, this clone was seen a few times. The chain combines TRBV2 with TRBJ1-2; 9 bases are a match to TRBD1. This CDR3 contains 15 residues. From germline, CDR1 is SNHLY and CDR2 FYNNEI. V trimming: 7 bases; J trimming: 7 bases; junction bases outside the gene matches: 13. This chain's CDR3 is CASTEIAGQGSGYTF. The CDR3 DNA is TGTGCCAGCACCGAGATCGCGGGACAGGGAAGTGGCTACACCTTC.

This chain connects TRBV5-1 to TRBJ2-5; TRBD2 matches at 7 bases. CDR3 length: 14 amino acids. V shed 5 bases, J shed 0 bases, and the junction held 4 bases outside the gene matches. CDR1 and CDR2 from the germline V gene are SGHRS and YFSETQ. The CDR3, as DNA: TGCGCCAGCAGGGCCGGGACTAACCAAGAGACCCAGTACTTC. Its protein is CASRAGTNQETQYF. The full variable domain, rest sourced from reference TRBV5-1 and TRBJ2-5, is KAGVTQTPRYLIKTRGQQVTLSCSPISGHRSVSWYQQTPGQGLQFLFEYFSETQRNKGNFPGRFSGRQFSNSRSEMNVSTLELGDSALYLCASRAGTNQETQYFGPGTRLLVL.

The chain employs TRBV29-1 and TRBJ1-2; TRBD1 matches at 8 bases. Germline V gives CDR1 SQVTM, CDR2 ANQGSEA. V lost 6 bases, J lost 2 bases, and 2 bases stayed unmatched. This CDR3 spans 12 amino acids. The CDR3 DNA is TGCAGCGTGAGACAGGGGAACTATGGCTACACCTTC. Translation: CSVRQGNYGYTF. Full variable domain (rest looked up from reference TRBV29-1 and TRBJ1-2): SAVISQKPSRDICQRGTSLTIQCQVDSQVTMMFWYRQQPGQSLTLIATANQGSEATYESGFVIDKFPISRPNLTFSTLTVSNMSPEDSSIYLCSVRQGNYGYTFGSGTRLTVV.

This clone showed up just a few times. The J gene is TRBJ2-7, the V gene TRBV6-5; TRBD1 matches at 10 bases. From germline, CDR1 is MNHEY and CDR2 SVGAGI. The CDR3 runs 15 residues. V dropped 2 bases and J dropped 2; count of bases not matched to a gene: 3. CDR3 sequence reads: CASSYLGQGAYEQYF. In nucleotides, the CDR3 is TGTGCCAGCAGTTACCTAGGACAGGGGGCCTACGAGCAGTACTTC.

A few counts support this clone. The chain links TRBV19 to TRBJ2-7; D possibly corresponds to TRBD1 (5 bases). The ends were cut back, 6 bases at V and 2 bases at J, with 11 bases in the middle. The germline V gene has CDR1 LNHDA and CDR2 SQIVND (reference sequence). The CDR3 extends over 13 amino acids. In DNA form, the CDR3 reads TGTGCCAGTAGCACTTCAGGGACCTACGAGCAGTACTTC. This codes for CASSTSGTYEQYF.

This clone was detected only a few times. V gene TRBV6-5 combines with J gene TRBJ2-7, with 8 bases that match TRBD2. V shed 1 base and J 3 bases; nucleotides not matched to a gene: 5. The V gene's germline CDR1 is MNHEY and CDR2 SVGAGI. The CDR3 loop spans 15 amino acids. The DNA of the CDR3 is TGTGCCAGCAGTTACTTTTGGACTAGCAGCTACGAGCAGTACTTC. This translates into CASSYFWTSSYEQYF.

CDR3 in amino acids: CATSRDSGNTEAFF. CDR3 sequence (DNA): TGTGCCACCAGCAGAGATTCGGGGAACACTGAAGCTTTCTTT. The chain joins TRBV15 to TRBJ1-1; D is uncertain. The germline CDR1 and CDR2 sequences are LNHNV and YYDKDF (reference sequence). CDR3 length equals 14 residues. V lost 0 bases and J lost 1, with 6 bases in between.

The gene calls are TRBV4-1 and TRBJ2-5, with 7 nucleotides matching TRBD2. The CDR3 length is 17 residues. Unmatched junction bases numbered 11, after V lost 0 bases and J lost 4 bases. Germline V lookup: CDR1 MGHRA, CDR2 YSYEKL. Written as DNA, the CDR3 is TGCGCCAGCAGCCAAGATCCTCGCGGGAGTCTATCAGAGACCCAGTACTTC. Amino acids: CASSQDPRGSLSETQYF.

This clone was observed a handful of times. The V and J genes are TRBV4-1 and TRBJ2-7; D unresolved. The CDR3 has 13 residues. Per germline, CDR1 MGHRA and CDR2 YSYEKL. V lost 8 bases, J lost 0 bases, and 11 bases lay in between. CDR3 residues: CASSSPSSYEQYF. For the CDR3, the DNA is TGCGCCAGCTCGTCCCCGAGCTCCTACGAGCAGTACTTC.

The chain recombines TRBV14 with TRBJ1-2; D perhaps matches TRBD1 (5 bases). Trimming left V 0 bases short and J 4 bases short, with 15 bases between. Germline-derived CDR1 and CDR2 are SGHDN and FVKESK. This CDR3 is built from 16 residues. The DNA of the CDR3 is TGTGCCAGCAGCCAAGATGTCGTTAGGGGCGGCTATGGCTACACCTTC. It translates to CASSQDVVRGGYGYTF.

The chain combines TRBV2 with TRBJ1-1, with D possibly TRBD1 on 6 matching bases. Germline CDR1 and CDR2: SNHLY and FYNNEI. This CDR3 spans 14 amino acids. With 5 bases removed from V and 1 base from J, the gap between germline ends came to 11 bases. The CDR3: CASSWDTPNTEAFF. The CDR3 DNA reads TGTGCCAGCAGTTGGGACACTCCGAACACTGAAGCTTTCTTT.

A few counts support this clone. V and J are TRBV9 and TRBJ1-4; maybe TRBD1 (5 bases). The V and J ends lost 3 bases and 8 bases respectively, with 8 bases between them. Germline V lookup: CDR1 SGDLS, CDR2 YYNGEE. The CDR3 consists of 12 residues. This CDR3 is CASSAAGEKLFF. DNA for the CDR3: TGTGCCAGCAGCGCAGCAGGGGAAAAACTGTTTTTT.

This clone was found a few times. The chain joins TRBV11-2 to TRBJ2-5; 9 positions agree with TRBD1. Germline CDR1 and CDR2: SGHAT and FQNNGV. The CDR3 consists of 14 residues. With 6 bases clipped from V and 5 bases from J, the junction kept 7 bases outside the gene matches. The CDR3 coding sequence is TGTGCCAGCAGACCCACAGGGGGCCTGGAGACCCAGTACTTC. Its translation: CASRPTGGLETQYF.

This clone has only a few counts. The chain employs TRBV2 and TRBJ2-5; D is perhaps TRBD2 (7 bases). The CDR3 spans 13 residues. CDR1 is SNHLY and CDR2 is FYNNEI in the germline V gene. Trimming took 4 bases from V and 9 from J, leaving 15 bases between them. The CDR3 loop reads CASSGSREGAQYF. CDR3 coding DNA: TGTGCCAGCAGTGGCTCCAGGGAGGGGGCCCAGTACTTC.